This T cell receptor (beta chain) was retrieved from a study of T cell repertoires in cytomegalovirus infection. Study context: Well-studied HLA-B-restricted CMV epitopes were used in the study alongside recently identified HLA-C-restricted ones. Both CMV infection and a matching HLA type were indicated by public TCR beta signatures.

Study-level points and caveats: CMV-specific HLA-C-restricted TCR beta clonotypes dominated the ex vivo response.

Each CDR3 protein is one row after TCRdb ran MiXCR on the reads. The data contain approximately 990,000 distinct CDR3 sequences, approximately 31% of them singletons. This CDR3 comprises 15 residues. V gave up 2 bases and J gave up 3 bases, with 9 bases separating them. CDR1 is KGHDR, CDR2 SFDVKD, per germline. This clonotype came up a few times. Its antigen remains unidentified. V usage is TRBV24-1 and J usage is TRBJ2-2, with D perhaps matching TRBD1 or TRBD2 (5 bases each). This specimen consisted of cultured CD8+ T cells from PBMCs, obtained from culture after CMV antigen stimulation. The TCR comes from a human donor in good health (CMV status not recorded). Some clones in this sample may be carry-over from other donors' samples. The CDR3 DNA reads TGTGCCACCAGTGATTCCCTGGGGGACACCGGGGAGCTGTTTTTT. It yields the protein CATSDSLGDTGELFF.